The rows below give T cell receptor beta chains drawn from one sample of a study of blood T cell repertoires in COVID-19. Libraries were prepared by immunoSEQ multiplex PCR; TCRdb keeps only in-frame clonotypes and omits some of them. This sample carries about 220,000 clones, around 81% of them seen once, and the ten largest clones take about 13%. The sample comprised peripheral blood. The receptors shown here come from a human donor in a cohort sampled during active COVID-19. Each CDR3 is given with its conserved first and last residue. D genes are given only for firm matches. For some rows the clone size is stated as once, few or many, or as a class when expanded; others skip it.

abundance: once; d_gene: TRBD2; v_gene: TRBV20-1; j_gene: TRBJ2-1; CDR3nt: TGCAGTGCTAGTGTTAGCGGGGTTGAGCAGTTCTTC; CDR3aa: CSASVSGVEQFF
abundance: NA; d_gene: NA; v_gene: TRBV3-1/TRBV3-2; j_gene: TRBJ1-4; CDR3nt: TGTGCCAGCAGCCTCCAACAGGGAGCTAATGAAAAACTGTTTTTT; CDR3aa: CASSLQQGANEKLFF
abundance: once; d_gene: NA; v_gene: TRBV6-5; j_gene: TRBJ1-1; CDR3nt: TGTGCCAGCCTCGGTATCACTGAAGCTTTCTTT; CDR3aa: CASLGITEAFF
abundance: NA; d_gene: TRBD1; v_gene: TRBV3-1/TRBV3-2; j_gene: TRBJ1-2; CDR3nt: TGTGCCAGCAGCTGGACAGGGGCTCGGTATGGCTACACCTTC; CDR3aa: CASSWTGARYGYTF
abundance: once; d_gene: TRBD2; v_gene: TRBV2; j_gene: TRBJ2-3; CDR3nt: TGTGCCAGCAGTGAAAGGGGTAGCGGGAGTATTCGAGATACGCAGTATTTT; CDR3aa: CASSERGSGSIRDTQYF
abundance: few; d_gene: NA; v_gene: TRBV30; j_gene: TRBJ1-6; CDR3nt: TGTGCCTGGAATTGGGGACAATATAATTCACCCCTCCACTTT; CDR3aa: CAWNWGQYNSPLHF
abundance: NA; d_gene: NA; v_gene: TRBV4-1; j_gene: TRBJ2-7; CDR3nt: TGCGCCAGCAGCCAAGGGACCCGTGGAGGGTACGAGCAGTACTTC; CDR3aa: CASSQGTRGGYEQYF
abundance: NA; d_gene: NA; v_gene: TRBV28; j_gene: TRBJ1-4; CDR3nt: TGTGCCAGCAGTTTAGAGGGTGAAAAACTGTTTTTT; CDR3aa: CASSLEGEKLFF
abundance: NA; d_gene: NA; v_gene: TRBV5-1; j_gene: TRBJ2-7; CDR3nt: TGCGCCAGCAGCTTCGTCGCAGGTTTCAACTACGAGCAGTACTTC; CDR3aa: CASSFVAGFNYEQYF
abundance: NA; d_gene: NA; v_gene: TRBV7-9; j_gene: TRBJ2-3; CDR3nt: TGTGCCAGCAGCTTAGTTCCTAGCCGTAGGACCACAGATACGCAGTATTTT; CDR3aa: CASSLVPSRRTTDTQYF